Listed below are T cell receptor beta chains from one sample, sequenced in a study of HIV-infected patients and healthy controls. TCRdb fed the 5' RACE reads into MiXCR, producing one record per CDR3 protein. The table records 8,100 or so distinct CDR3 sequences, about 10% of them present only once. The sequenced sample was blood, obtained before antiretroviral therapy. Every receptor here comes from an adult with HIV infection. Each CDR3 is given with its conserved first and last residue. The D gene is left open where the match is weak. Clone size is not always given. Where it is, it says once, few, many or a class for expanded clones.

TRBJ2-3 TRBV5-4 TRBD2 many TGTGCCAGCAGCGCCTCAGCGGGGGCGACAGATACGCAGTATTTT CASSASAGATDTQYF
TRBJ2-7 TRBV5-6 - many TGTGCCAGCAGCTTGGTTGGTTCCTACGAGCAGTACTTC CASSLVGSYEQYF
TRBJ2-1 TRBV28 TRBD1 - TGTGCCAGCAGCCGACAGGGGGACGGGTCCTACAATGAGCAGTTCTTC CASSRQGDGSYNEQFF
TRBJ2-3 TRBV11-2 - medium-sized TGTGCCAGCAGCTTGAGGGGGAGCACAGATACGCAGTATTTT CASSLRGSTDTQYF
TRBJ2-7 TRBV25-1 TRBD1 few TGTGCCAGCAGCCCGACAGGGTCTTTCTTTACTGAGCAGTACTTC CASSPTGSFFTEQYF
TRBJ2-5 TRBV12-3/TRBV12-4 - - TGTGCCAGCAGTTCCCAGAGGCTAAGGGTAGAGACCCAGTACTTC CASSSQRLRVETQYF
TRBJ2-7 TRBV11-2 - medium-sized TGTGCCAGCAGCTTGTCCGGACCTTCGGACGAGCAGTACTTC CASSLSGPSDEQYF
TRBJ2-7 TRBV13 - many TGTGCCAGCAGCCCCACCGCGGAGGGGACGTCCTACGAGCAGTACTTC CASSPTAEGTSYEQYF
TRBJ2-7 TRBV6-5 TRBD2 medium-sized TGTGCCAGCAGTTACGATCCGAGCGGGGGCCTCTACGAGCAGTACTTC CASSYDPSGGLYEQYF
TRBJ2-4 TRBV20-1 TRBD2 medium-sized TGCAGTGCTAGAGATAGACTAGCGGAGTGGGACATTCAGTACTTC CSARDRLAEWDIQYF
TRBJ2-7 TRBV27 - many TGTGCCAGCAGTTTTGAGGCTAGCCTGGATCGGCAGTACTTC CASSFEASLDRQYF
TRBJ2-2 TRBV6-5 TRBD2 - TGTGCCAGCAGTTACCTGGGACTAGCCGGGAACACCGGGGAGCTGTTTTTT CASSYLGLAGNTGELFF
TRBJ2-5 TRBV5-1 - many TGCGCCAGCAGCTTGTTGGCGACCGAGGAGACCCAGTACTTC CASSLLATEETQYF
TRBJ2-5 TRBV7-6 - many TGTGCCAGCAGCTTAGCGAACCGGAAACAAGAGACCCAGTACTTC CASSLANRKQETQYF
TRBJ1-2 TRBV11-2 - few TGTGCCAGCAGCGCCGGGGTCAGGGGCACGGTCTATGGCTACACCTTC CASSAGVRGTVYGYTF
TRBJ1-1 TRBV30 - - TGTGCCTGGAGTGTATCCGCGACCGAAGCTTTCTTT CAWSVSATEAFF
TRBJ2-3 TRBV3-1 - medium-sized TGTGCCAGCAGCCAATTAGCTCATACCAGTACAGATACGCAGTATTTT CASSQLAHTSTDTQYF
TRBJ2-1 TRBV9 - - TGTGCCAGCAGCCCACGGGACGCCACCTACAATGAGCAGTTCTTC CASSPRDATYNEQFF
TRBJ1-2 TRBV29-1 - few TGCAGCGTTCGGGTGGGCTATGGCTACACCTTC CSVRVGYGYTF
TRBJ1-5 TRBV7-9 - medium-sized TGTGCCAGCAGCCCGGACGTCAGCAATCAGCCCCAGCATTTT CASSPDVSNQPQHF
TRBJ2-1 TRBV10-3 - - TGTGCCACCTTTGACGGCAGCTCCTACAATGAGCAGTTCTTC CATFDGSSYNEQFF
TRBJ2-2 TRBV28 TRBD1 many TGTGCCAGCAGTTTCAGGGGGCGCGCGACCGGGGAGCTGTTTTTT CASSFRGRATGELFF
TRBJ1-1 TRBV3-1 - many TGTGCCAGCAGCCAAGGCTTGGGCACTGAAGCTTTCTTT CASSQGLGTEAFF